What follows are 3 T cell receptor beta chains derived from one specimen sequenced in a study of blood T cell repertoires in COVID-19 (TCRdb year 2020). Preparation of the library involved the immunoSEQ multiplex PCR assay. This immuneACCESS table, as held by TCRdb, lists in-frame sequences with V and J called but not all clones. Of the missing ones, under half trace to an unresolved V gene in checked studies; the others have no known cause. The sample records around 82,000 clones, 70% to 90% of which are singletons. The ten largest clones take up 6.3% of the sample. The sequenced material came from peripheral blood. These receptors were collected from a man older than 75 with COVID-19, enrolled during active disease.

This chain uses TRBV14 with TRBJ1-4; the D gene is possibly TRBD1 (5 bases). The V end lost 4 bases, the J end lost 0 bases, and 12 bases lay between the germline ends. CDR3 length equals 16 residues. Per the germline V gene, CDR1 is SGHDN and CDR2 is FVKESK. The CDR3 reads CASSPGLGSTNEKLFF. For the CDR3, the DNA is TGTGCCAGCAGCCCGGGACTAGGTTCAACTAATGAAAAACTGTTTTTT.

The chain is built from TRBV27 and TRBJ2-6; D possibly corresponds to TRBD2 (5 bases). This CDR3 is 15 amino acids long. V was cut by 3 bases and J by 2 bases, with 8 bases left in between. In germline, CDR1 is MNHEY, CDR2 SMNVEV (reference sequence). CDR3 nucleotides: TGTGCCAGCAGTTTGCGAGGGACTGGGGCCAACGTCCTGACTTTC. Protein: CASSLRGTGANVLTF.

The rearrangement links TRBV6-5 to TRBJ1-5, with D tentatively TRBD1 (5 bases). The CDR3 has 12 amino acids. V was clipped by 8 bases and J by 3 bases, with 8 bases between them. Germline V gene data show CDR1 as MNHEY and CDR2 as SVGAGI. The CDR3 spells CASGHLNQPQHF. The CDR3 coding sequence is TGTGCCAGCGGACACCTCAATCAGCCCCAGCATTTT.